This T cell receptor beta chain was captured by sequencing in a study of cytomegalovirus exposure and HLA in healthy donors. In germline, CDR1 is KGHSH, CDR2 LQKENI. V gave up 4 bases and J gave up 4 bases; unmatched junction bases: 4. This CDR3 has 14 residues. As for this clone: As yet, its antigen is unknown.

General study results and limits: TCR beta V- and J-gene trimming was later associated with a missense DCLRE1C variant.

The PCR was carried out with 60 Vbeta primers and 13 Jbeta primers. The repertoire was sequenced with immunoSEQ multiplex PCR; TCRdb's copy has only in-frame clones and lacks some. The sample holds over 200,000 clones, roughly 82% seen once. The gene calls are TRBV18 and TRBJ2-7, with TRBD2 matching over 10 bases. The sample comprised PBMCs. The TCR originated in a man in his forties in good health and CMV-seropositive. In DNA form, the CDR3 reads TGTGCCAGCTCACTCCAGCGGGAGGGGTACGAGCAGTACTTC. Its translation: CASSLQREGYEQYF.